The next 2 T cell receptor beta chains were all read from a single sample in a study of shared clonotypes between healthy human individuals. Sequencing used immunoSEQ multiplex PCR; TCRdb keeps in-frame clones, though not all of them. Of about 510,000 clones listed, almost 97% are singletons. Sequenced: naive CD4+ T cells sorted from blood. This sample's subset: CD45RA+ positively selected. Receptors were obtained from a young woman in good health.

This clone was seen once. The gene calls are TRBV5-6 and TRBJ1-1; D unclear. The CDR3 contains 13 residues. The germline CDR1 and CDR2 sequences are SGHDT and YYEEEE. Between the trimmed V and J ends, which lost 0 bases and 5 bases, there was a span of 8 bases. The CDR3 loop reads CASSLADGTEAFF. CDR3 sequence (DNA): TGTGCCAGCAGCTTGGCAGACGGGACTGAAGCTTTCTTT.

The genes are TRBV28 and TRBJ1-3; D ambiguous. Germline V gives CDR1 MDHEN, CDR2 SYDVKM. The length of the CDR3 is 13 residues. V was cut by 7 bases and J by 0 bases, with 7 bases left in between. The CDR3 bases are TGTGCCAGCACTGTAGTCTCTGGAAACACCATATATTTT. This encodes CASTVVSGNTIYF.